The clone carrying this TCR beta chain was recorded at least ten times. This sample is part of a study of T cells after yellow fever vaccination. The CDR3 consists of 13 residues. The junction had 6 bases not matched to a gene; V was cut back by 4 bases and J by 8 bases. Germline V gene lookup returns CDR1 SGHRS and CDR2 YFSETQ. TCRdb analysed the 5' RACE reads with MiXCR anew, one entry per CDR3 protein. The sample records 250,000 to 400,000 distinct CDR3 sequences, roughly 4.3% being singletons. Sequencing used PBMCs, obtained 15 days after the yellow fever booster vaccination. The source is a man younger than 30 who received the YFV17D yellow fever vaccine. J is TRBJ2-1 and V is TRBV5-1, with TRBD1 identical over 7 bases. CDR3 in DNA: TGCGCCAGCAGCGAGGGACAGTGGTATGAGCAGTTCTTC. It encodes CASSEGQWYEQFF.